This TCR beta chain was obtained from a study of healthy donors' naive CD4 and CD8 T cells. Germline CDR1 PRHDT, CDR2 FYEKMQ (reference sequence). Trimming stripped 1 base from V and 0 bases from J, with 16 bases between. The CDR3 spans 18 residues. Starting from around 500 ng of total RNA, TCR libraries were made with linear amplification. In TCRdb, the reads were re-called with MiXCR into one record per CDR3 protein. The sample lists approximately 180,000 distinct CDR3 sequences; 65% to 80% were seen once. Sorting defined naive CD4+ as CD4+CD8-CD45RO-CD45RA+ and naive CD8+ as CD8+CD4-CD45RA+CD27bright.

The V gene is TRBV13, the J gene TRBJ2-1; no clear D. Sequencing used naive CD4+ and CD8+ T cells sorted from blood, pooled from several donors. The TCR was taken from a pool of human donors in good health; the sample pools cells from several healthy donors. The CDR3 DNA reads TGTGCCAGCAGCTTAGCCCAGAACGCTAGAATCTCCTACAATGAGCAGTTCTTC. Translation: CASSLAQNARISYNEQFF. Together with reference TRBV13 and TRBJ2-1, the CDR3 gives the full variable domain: AAGVIQSPRHLIKEKRETATLKCYPIPRHDTVYWYQQGPGQDPQFLISFYEKMQSDKGSIPDRFSAQQFSDYHSELNMSSLELGDSALYFCASSLAQNARISYNEQFFGPGTRLTVL.